This T cell receptor (beta chain) is drawn from a study of cytotoxic CD8 clonotypes in ibrutinib-treated CLL. Turning to the study itself: Overall, around 25 responses were partial and 2 complete; following median about 69 months, 14 patients stayed remitted and some 12 progressed.

The CDR3 covers 12 residues. The germline V gene has CDR1 SGHRS and CDR2 YFSETQ. The V end lost 2 bases, the J end lost 8 bases, and 7 bases lay between the germline ends. Clones were sequenced by immunoSEQ multiplex PCR, and TCRdb holds only the in-frame ones, with some missing. Among tens of thousands of clones listed, 86% were seen once. The TCR sequence derives from a human donor with chronic lymphocytic leukemia. Sequenced here: PBMCs, sampled before ibrutinib treatment. The chain uses TRBV5-1 and TRBJ2-2; no clear D gene. The chain's CDR3 is CASSFVAGELFF. CDR3 DNA sequence: TGCGCCAGCAGCTTCGTGGCGGGGGAGCTGTTTTTT.